The rows below give T cell receptor beta chains drawn from one sample of a study of cytomegalovirus exposure and HLA in healthy donors. Here immunoSEQ multiplex PCR was the method, and the copy in TCRdb shows in-frame clones only, minus some. The profile shows about 120,000 clones, 75% to 85% of them singletons. Sequencing was carried out using PBMCs. These receptor sequences come from a man aged 30 to 39 in good health and CMV-seropositive. CDR3s include the opening cysteine and the closing phenylalanine or tryptophan. Each record gives: V gene, J gene, clone size, CDR3 protein. Not every row has a clone size; where given, it reads once, few, many or a size class.

TRBV29-1	TRBJ1-1	few	CSVVRQPNTEAFF
TRBV29-1	TRBJ2-7	-	CSVEIPDRGYEQYF
TRBV27	TRBJ2-7	-	CASSHTPGQIYEQYF
TRBV2	TRBJ2-3	few	CASSPRTSGGRGDTQYF
TRBV9	TRBJ1-1	-	CASSSGGTEAFF
TRBV7-6	TRBJ2-5	-	CASSARTSGAGSETQYF
TRBV6-1	TRBJ2-7	-	CASSEFRAWEQYF
TRBV6-1	TRBJ1-1	few	CASRTGTGVRAFF
TRBV6-5	TRBJ1-2	-	CASGGQSYGYTF
TRBV5-1	TRBJ2-1	-	CASSSGQGLDEQFF
TRBV6-1	TRBJ1-5	-	CASSGKQGFGQFGDQPQHF
TRBV2	TRBJ1-6	-	CASSEATGTYNSPLHF
TRBV6-1	TRBJ1-6	once	CASSGRGQVGSPLHF
TRBV5-8	TRBJ2-7	-	CASSFGTALYEQYF
TRBV27	TRBJ2-1	-	CASSFSFRQIGQFF
TRBV6-6	TRBJ2-5	-	CASNPEVDPEETQYF
TRBV6-1	TRBJ2-7	-	CASSARAGGHFYEQYF
TRBV11-2	TRBJ1-2	-	CASSLEGSGYTF
TRBV13	TRBJ2-7	-	CASSDRDRGYEQYF
TRBV6-1	TRBJ1-4	-	CASSEGAPGRKNEKLFF
TRBV6-4	TRBJ2-7	few	CASSAGSFYEQYF
TRBV7-8	TRBJ1-6	-	CASSLRTGDNSPLHF
TRBV28	TRBJ2-3	-	CASSSYQTTDTQYF
TRBV19	TRBJ2-5	-	CASSTGDHMRETQYF
TRBV6-1	TRBJ1-1	-	CASSEWFFLGTGGHIGTEAFF
TRBV11-3	TRBJ2-5	-	CASSQGTGGMMETQYF
TRBV5-1	TRBJ2-3	-	CASSQGQGTDTQYF
TRBV4-1	TRBJ2-3	-	CASSLSGGADTQYF
TRBV5-6	TRBJ2-2	-	CASSFRREINTGELFF
TRBV30	TRBJ2-7	-	CALTRGSRDEQYF
TRBV29-1	TRBJ2-1	-	CSVEVQRGFNEQFF
TRBV5-1	TRBJ2-1	-	CASSLPSSYNEQFF
TRBV2	TRBJ2-2	-	CASSVRPRGTGELFF
TRBV11-2	TRBJ1-5	once	CASSLGRHQPQHF
TRBV6-1	TRBJ1-2	once	CASSRLPRGDSGYTF
TRBV6-5	TRBJ1-2	-	CASSFEVAGLQGGYTF
TRBV7-6	-	-	CASSTLQGTRAYEQYF
TRBV27	TRBJ2-1	-	CASSPGAGGYNEQFF
TRBV2	TRBJ1-4	-	CASNQGVRGEKLFF
TRBV19	TRBJ1-6	few	CASSTGGNSPLHF
TRBV27	TRBJ2-1	-	CASRQGGQQFF
TRBV27	TRBJ2-6	-	CASSLQGSGANGLTF
TRBV5-6	TRBJ1-1	-	CASSFPTENTEAFF
TRBV13	-	-	CASSFRGTSYEQYF
TRBV18	TRBJ2-7	few	CASSLTGTDYEQYF
TRBV28	TRBJ1-1	-	CASSLKGFEAFF
TRBV5-1	TRBJ2-2	-	CASSLDATGTGELFF
TRBV25-1	TRBJ2-5	-	CASSELKTLLQETQYF
TRBV10-1	TRBJ2-7	-	CASSAAGRRGEQYF
TRBV9	TRBJ2-3	-	CASSVDSGTGTDTQYF
TRBV18	TRBJ1-2	-	CASSPTGGDGYTF
TRBV10-3	TRBJ1-2	-	CAISTDRAYGYTF
TRBV5-1	TRBJ1-3	once	CASSLRQDSGNTIYF
TRBV5-4	TRBJ2-1	-	CASSDRAHNEQFF
TRBV30	TRBJ1-1	-	CAWSVSTGAEAFF
TRBV10-3	TRBJ2-1	-	CAINPGNTNEQFF